A selection of T cell receptor beta chains follows, all from one sample in a study of TIL therapy for anti-PD-1-resistant metastatic lung cancer. Produced via immunoSEQ multiplex PCR; TCRdb's table is partial and in-frame only. The repertoire holds more than 55,000 clones, with around 69% as singletons. The specimen comprised blood, sampled at baseline. These receptors came from a person between 25 and 80 years old with non-small cell lung cancer. Each CDR3 is given with its conserved first and last residue. The order of the fields is clone size, D gene, J gene, V gene, CDR3 protein, CDR3 DNA. The D gene is left open where the match is weak. Clone size is shown for a subset of rows, as once, few, many or a class of expanded clone.

few,TRBD1,TRBJ2-5,TRBV28,CASSLGPGQGPGETQYF,TGTGCCAGCAGTTTGGGGCCGGGACAGGGGCCGGGAGAGACCCAGTACTTC
few,NA,TRBJ1-2,TRBV25-1,CASSYSYGYTF,TGTGCCAGCAGCTACAGCTATGGCTACACCTTC
NA,TRBD2,TRBJ2-1,TRBV10-3,CAISESTSGTYNEQFF,TGTGCCATCAGTGAGTCGACTAGCGGGACTTACAATGAGCAGTTCTTC
NA,NA,TRBJ2-1,TRBV11-2,CASSFKPGSSYNEQFF,TGTGCCAGCAGCTTTAAACCGGGGAGCTCCTACAATGAGCAGTTCTTC
once,NA,TRBJ1-1,TRBV6-5,CASSYGQEAFF,TGTGCCAGCAGTTACGGACAGGAAGCTTTCTTT
few,NA,TRBJ1-2,TRBV4-2,CASSPWSNYGYTF,TGTGCCAGCAGCCCCTGGTCTAACTATGGCTACACCTTC
few,TRBD1,TRBJ2-7,TRBV28,CASKLPGQGPHEQYF,TGTGCCAGCAAGCTTCCGGGACAGGGCCCCCACGAGCAGTACTTC
NA,NA,TRBJ2-7,TRBV9,CASSVDPSSYEQYF,TGTGCCAGCAGCGTAGACCCTAGCTCCTACGAGCAGTACTTC
NA,TRBD1,TRBJ1-2,TRBV2,CASKRDSINYGYTF,TGTGCCAGCAAGAGGGACAGCATTAACTATGGCTACACCTTC
NA,TRBD2,TRBJ2-1,TRBV9,CASSVRAGDSGYNEQFF,TGTGCCAGCAGCGTTAGGGCGGGAGATTCGGGTTACAATGAGCAGTTCTTC
NA,NA,TRBJ2-2,TRBV10-2,CASIGERAGRVQDGELFF,TGCGCCAGCATTGGAGAAAGGGCAGGGCGGGTTCAGGACGGGGAGCTGTTTTTT
NA,NA,TRBJ2-7,TRBV15,CAIQEGVYEQYF,TGTGCCATTCAAGAGGGGGTGTACGAGCAGTACTTC
few,TRBD1,TRBJ1-1,TRBV5-1,CASSPLDRAEAFF,TGCGCCAGCAGCCCCTTAGACAGGGCTGAAGCTTTCTTT
NA,TRBD2,TRBJ2-1,TRBV5-1,CASSSEGLAFNEQFF,TGCGCCAGCAGCTCAGAGGGACTAGCCTTCAATGAGCAGTTCTTC
NA,NA,TRBJ1-2,TRBV15,CATSRGGYGYTF,TGTGCCACCAGCAGAGGGGGCTATGGCTACACCTTC
many,NA,TRBJ2-7,TRBV29-1,CSVLLTGHGYEQYF,TGCAGCGTCCTTCTGACGGGACACGGGTACGAGCAGTACTTC
few,NA,TRBJ1-6,TRBV6-5,CASSYRVDSPLHF,TGTGCCAGCAGTTACAGGGTCGATTCACCCCTCCACTTT
NA,NA,TRBJ2-7,TRBV15,CATSRGRGLSYEQYF,TGTGCCACCAGCAGAGGAAGGGGTCTTTCCTACGAGCAGTACTTC
medium-sized,NA,TRBJ2-7,TRBV9,CASSEAADSAYEQYF,TGTGCCAGCAGCGAGGCTGCGGACTCGGCCTACGAGCAGTACTTC
NA,NA,TRBJ1-3,TRBV30,CAWSVSLSGRNTIYF,TGTGCCTGGAGTGTAAGTCTCTCAGGTAGAAACACCATATATTTT
few,NA,TRBJ1-2,TRBV19,CATKGDYYGYTF,TGTGCCACCAAGGGAGATTACTATGGCTACACCTTC
NA,NA,TRBJ1-4,TRBV5-1,CASSLEGTNEKLFF,TGCGCCAGCAGCCTGGAGGGTACTAATGAAAAACTGTTTTTT
NA,NA,TRBJ2-3,TRBV18,CASSPPRVGTDTQYF,TGTGCCAGCTCACCACCCCGGGTCGGCACAGATACGCAGTATTTT
few,TRBD2,TRBJ2-1,TRBV2,CASNGLAIYNEQFF,TGTGCCAGCAACGGACTAGCGATTTACAATGAGCAGTTCTTC
NA,TRBD1,TRBJ1-2,TRBV29-1,CSVHQTGRDDGYTF,TGCAGCGTTCACCAGACAGGGCGGGATGATGGCTACACCTTC
NA,TRBD1,TRBJ2-3,TRBV2,CASSDAQGSRTDTQYF,TGTGCCAGCAGTGACGCACAGGGGTCGCGCACAGATACGCAGTATTTT